These 28 T cell receptor beta chains share one sample of origin, sequenced in a study of shared clonotypes between healthy human individuals. Method: immunoSEQ multiplex PCR; TCRdb's copy keeps in-frame clones and lacks some. The profile shows under 1,100,000 clones, around 82% of them singletons. The sequenced sample was memory CD4+ T cells from PBMCs. This sample's subset: CD45RA-negative fraction. Source of these receptors: a man aged 18-30 years in good health. Some clones in this sample may be carry-over from other donors' samples.

This clone is a singleton in its sample. The chain combines TRBV6-1 with TRBJ2-1; TRBD2 aligns across 9 bases. Germline V gene sequence: CDR1 MNHNS, CDR2 SASEGT. The CDR3 sequence is 14 residues long. J gave up 7 bases and V 6 bases, and 7 bases lay outside the gene matches. The DNA for the CDR3 is TGTGCCAGCAGCGACCCTAGCGGGATAAATGAGCAGTTCTTC. This gives the protein CASSDPSGINEQFF.

This clone was observed a handful of times. V gene TRBV7-2 combines with J gene TRBJ1-1; unclear D gene. The germline CDR1 and CDR2 sequences are SGHTA and FQGNSA. This CDR3 is built from 13 residues. Trimming shortened V by 3 bases and J by 4 bases, and 9 bases separated the two germline ends. This chain's CDR3 is CASSFRHLTEAFF. For the CDR3, the DNA is TGTGCCAGCAGCTTCCGACATCTCACTGAAGCTTTCTTT.

The chain employs TRBV4-1 and TRBJ2-5, with 8 bases aligning to TRBD1. V dropped 0 bases and J dropped 4; count of bases not matched to a gene: 4. The CDR3 loop spans 15 amino acids. Germline CDR1 and CDR2: MGHRA and YSYEKL. The CDR3 sequence: CASSQEWTGRETQYF. CDR3 bases: TGCGCCAGCAGCCAAGAATGGACAGGGAGAGAGACCCAGTACTTC.

The sample holds one count of this clone. The chain carries TRBV19 and TRBJ2-7, with no clear D. The CDR3 length is 11 residues. CDR1 and CDR2 from the germline V gene are LNHDA and SQIVND (reference sequence). Trimming stripped 6 bases from V and 4 bases from J, with 7 bases between. The DNA for the CDR3 is TGTGCCAGTAGCGGTTGGTACGAGCAGTACTTC. Its translation: CASSGWYEQYF.

The chain is built from TRBV5-1 and TRBJ2-5; a possible D gene is TRBD2 (6 bases). The CDR3 contains 15 residues. Trimming stripped 0 bases from V and 5 bases from J, with 14 bases between. Germline values: CDR1 SGHRS, CDR2 YFSETQ. As DNA, the CDR3 is TGCGCCAGCAGCTTGGCCGGGACTTCCTTCGAGACCCAGTACTTC. This translates into CASSLAGTSFETQYF.

A word on this clone: A read error may produce the germline difference seen at one junction end. V is TRBV7-9 and J is TRBJ2-2; tentatively, D is TRBD2 (5 bases). CDR3 size: 14 residues. CDR1 and CDR2 (germline): SEHNR, FQNEAQ (reference sequence). CDR3 in amino acids: CASSFDPNTGELLF. The CDR3 coding sequence is TGTGCCAGCAGCTTCGACCCGAACACCGGGGAGCTGCTTTTT.

The chain has TRBV7-2 and TRBJ2-1; D gene unclear. Trimming took 1 base from V and 8 from J, leaving 9 bases between them. This CDR3 contains 13 residues. Germline-derived CDR1 and CDR2 are SGHTA and FQGNSA. CDR3 coding DNA: TGTGCCAGCAGCTTAGGGCTAGAGTATGAGCAGTTCTTC. The encoded protein is CASSLGLEYEQFF.

Comment on this clone: A much larger clonotype is one base distant, so this may be a read error. The CDR3: CASSLAGDPYEQYF. In DNA form, the CDR3 reads TGTGCCAGCAGCTTAGCGGGGGACCCCTACGAGCAGTACTTC. The rearrangement uses TRBV7-3 and TRBJ2-7, with 7 bases that match TRBD2. J gave up 2 bases and V 2 bases, and 3 bases lay outside the gene matches. From germline, CDR1 is SGHTA and CDR2 FQGTGA. The CDR3 is 14 amino acids.

This clone was seen a handful of times. This chain joins TRBV4-2 and TRBJ2-1; tentatively, D is TRBD2 (8 bases). The CDR3 is made up of 19 amino acids. Trimming left V 0 bases short and J 8 bases short, with 26 bases between. Germline lookup yields CDR1 LGHNA and CDR2 YNFKEQ. The CDR3 coding sequence is TGTGCCAGCAGCCAAGAGTTCGGGAGGGGGCGCGACGGGAGGCATGAGCAGTTCTTC. Encoded protein: CASSQEFGRGRDGRHEQFF.

In DNA form, the CDR3 reads TGTGCCAGCAGTCTAGAAGGGGTTACGGGGCTCCTGTTTTTT. This translates into CASSLEGVTGLLFF. This chain joins TRBV2 and TRBJ1-4, with D possibly being TRBD1 (5 bases). Between the trimmed V and J ends, which lost 5 bases and 14 bases, there was a span of 21 bases. The germline gives CDR1 SNHLY, CDR2 FYNNEI. CDR3 length: 14 residues.

J is TRBJ2-7 and V is TRBV2; 8 positions match TRBD1. Unmatched junction bases numbered 9, after V lost 2 bases and J lost 6 bases. The CDR3 contains 15 residues. Germline values: CDR1 SNHLY, CDR2 FYNNEI. The CDR3 protein is CASSEYRGTGGEQYF. Here the CDR3 DNA reads TGTGCCAGCAGTGAATACAGGGGAACAGGGGGCGAGCAGTACTTC.

V usage is TRBV7-9 and J usage is TRBJ2-5; D remains unclear. From germline, CDR1 is SEHNR and CDR2 FQNEAQ (reference sequence). V lost 4 bases and J 1 base, leaving 13 bases between the germline ends. The CDR3 spans 15 residues. DNA for the CDR3: TGTGCCAGCAGCTACAGACTGAACCCCCAAGAGACCCAGTACTTC. Encoded protein: CASSYRLNPQETQYF.

In this sample, this clone turned up once. This chain joins TRBV2 and TRBJ2-6, with D possibly matching TRBD1 (6 bases). The V end lost 4 bases, the J end lost 1 base, and 8 bases lay between the germline ends. Germline loops: CDR1 SNHLY, CDR2 FYNNEI. This CDR3 is built from 15 residues. The CDR3: CASSVTGSGANVLTF. CDR3 DNA: TGTGCCAGCAGTGTTACAGGGTCTGGGGCCAACGTCCTGACTTTC.

The chain recombines TRBV2 with TRBJ2-1; 8 nucleotides match TRBD2. The V gene end was trimmed by 4 bases and the J gene end by 5 bases; junction bases not matched to a gene: 7. Germline lookup yields CDR1 SNHLY and CDR2 FYNNEI. The CDR3 runs 15 residues. The CDR3, as DNA: TGTGCCAGCAGTGGGACGGGAGGGGGGCACAATGAGCAGTTCTTC. Protein product: CASSGTGGGHNEQFF. The variable domain in full, completed from reference TRBV2 and TRBJ2-1, reads EPEVTQTPSHQVTQMGQEVILRCVPISNHLYFYWYRQILGQKVEFLVSFYNNEISEKSEIFDDQFSVERPDGSNFTLKIRSTKLEDSAMYFCASSGTGGGHNEQFFGPGTRLTVL.

The gene calls are TRBV11-2 and TRBJ2-1; no definite D call. In germline, CDR1 is SGHAT, CDR2 FQNNGV. Trimming removed 2 bases at V and 5 bases at J, with 7 bases between. The CDR3 is 13 residues long. CDR3 in DNA: TGTGCCAGCAGCTTATCCCTGAACAATGAGCAGTTCTTC. Protein sequence: CASSLSLNNEQFF.

The rearrangement joins TRBV2 to TRBJ1-2; tentatively, D is TRBD1 (5 bases). The CDR3 contains 13 residues. The V end lost 1 base, the J end lost 7 bases, and 10 bases lay between the germline ends. CDR1 SNHLY and CDR2 FYNNEI come from the germline V gene. DNA of the CDR3: TGTGCCAGCAGTGAAGGGCCGCAGGGTGGCTACACCTTC. Its protein is CASSEGPQGGYTF.

This chain links TRBV7-9 with TRBJ1-2, with D perhaps TRBD1 (5 bases). CDR3 length: 13 amino acids. The germline gives CDR1 SEHNR, CDR2 FQNEAQ (reference sequence). With 3 bases removed from V and 7 bases from J, the gap between germline ends came to 12 bases. CDR3 coding DNA: TGTGCCAGCAGCTTGGGGGAGAGAGGTGGCTACACCTTC. It yields the protein CASSLGERGGYTF.

The V and J genes are TRBV10-3 and TRBJ2-3, with D perhaps TRBD1 (6 bases). CDR1 and CDR2 from the germline V gene are ENHRY and SYGVKD. The CDR3 runs to 15 residues. V was shortened by 11 bases and J by 2 bases, with 20 bases between the two germline ends. The CDR3 DNA reads TGTGCCTCCCGCTCCCGGCAGGGGAACACAGATACGCAGTATTTT. Translating it yields CASRSRQGNTDTQYF.

The chain recombines TRBV6-5 with TRBJ1-3, with D tentatively TRBD1 (6 bases). V lost 4 bases, J lost 0 bases, and 10 bases lay in between. The germline CDR1 and CDR2 sequences are MNHEY and SVGAGI. CDR3 size: 15 residues. CDR3 DNA: TGTGCCAGCAGTTTGACAGGAGTCTCTGGAAACACCATATATTTT. It specifies CASSLTGVSGNTIYF.

V usage is TRBV7-2 and J usage is TRBJ1-5, with D hard to call. The CDR3 contains 15 residues. The germline V gene has CDR1 SGHTA and CDR2 FQGNSA. Trimming shortened V by 2 bases and J by 6 bases, and 14 bases separated the two germline ends. The CDR3 is CASSLRAGIGQPQHF. In DNA form, the CDR3 reads TGTGCCAGCAGCTTACGGGCCGGGATAGGTCAGCCCCAGCATTTT.

This clone is a singleton in its sample. The chain carries TRBV7-3 and TRBJ1-5, with D tentatively TRBD1 (5 bases). Per the germline V gene, CDR1 is SGHTA and CDR2 is FQGTGA. The CDR3 sequence is 14 residues long. Trimming removed 4 bases at V and 3 bases at J, with 10 bases between. The CDR3 DNA reads as TGTGCCAGCAGCTCAAGACAGACCAATCAGCCCCAGCATTTT. It yields the protein CASSSRQTNQPQHF.

The chain links TRBV19 to TRBJ2-3; possible D gene TRBD2, 6 bases. Trimming took 1 base from V and 8 from J, leaving 7 bases between them. The CDR3 length is 12 residues. The germline gives CDR1 LNHDA, CDR2 SQIVND (reference sequence). DNA of the CDR3: TGTGCCAGTAGTATAGGGGGAGGTACGCAGTATTTT. As protein: CASSIGGGTQYF.

This clone was counted a single time. The chain carries TRBV5-1 and TRBJ2-5; D call uncertain. Germline CDR1 and CDR2: SGHRS and YFSETQ. Deletions cut 1 base from V and 3 bases from J, with 10 bases between. The CDR3 contains 14 residues. The CDR3 DNA is TGCGCCAGCAGCTTGCGGGTCAGAGAAGAGACCCAGTACTTC. It specifies CASSLRVREETQYF.

As concerns this clone: The junction shows a germline mismatch at one end, possibly a read error. The rearrangement uses TRBV15 and TRBJ2-7; 7 positions agree with TRBD2. There are 14 residues in the CDR3. Germline V gene data show CDR1 as LNHNV and CDR2 as YYDKDF (reference sequence). CDR3 region: CAARLGGEGNEQYF. In DNA form, the CDR3 reads TGTGCCGCCAGACTTGGGGGGGAGGGTAACGAGCAGTACTTC.

With regard to this clone: The same CDR3 also results from other DNA sequences found in this sample. The genes are TRBV29-1 and TRBJ2-3; D unclear. CDR1 and CDR2 (germline): SQVTM, ANQGSEA. Trimming removed 4 bases at V and 2 bases at J, with 10 bases between. The CDR3 spans 13 residues. The CDR3 reads CSVVRGDTDTQYF. CDR3 coding DNA: TGCAGCGTTGTACGAGGAGACACAGATACGCAGTATTTT.

The chain couples TRBV11-2 to TRBJ1-1, with 7 bases fitting TRBD1. The V gene's germline CDR1 is SGHAT and CDR2 FQNNGV. Trimming took 0 bases from V and 5 from J; bases not matched to a gene: 3. The CDR3 sequence is 14 residues long. The CDR3: CASSLEQGRTEAFF. The DNA of the CDR3 is TGTGCCAGCAGCTTAGAACAGGGGAGGACTGAAGCTTTCTTT.

The rearrangement links TRBV9 to TRBJ2-2, with D possibly TRBD2 on 5 matching bases. V lost 0 bases, J lost 0 bases, and 9 bases lay in between. The CDR3 length is 16 residues. Germline V gives CDR1 SGDLS, CDR2 YYNGEE. The CDR3 sequence is CASSVDRGANTGELFF. DNA for the CDR3: TGTGCCAGCAGCGTAGACCGGGGAGCGAACACCGGGGAGCTGTTTTTT.

This clone was detected a few times. V gene TRBV5-4 combines with J gene TRBJ1-5; no firm D call. V lost 4 bases, J lost 7 bases, and 12 bases lay in between. The CDR3 loop spans 13 amino acids. CDR1 SGHNT and CDR2 YYREEE come from the germline V gene (reference sequence). The CDR3: CASSPDPAQPQHF. CDR3 nucleotide sequence: TGTGCCAGCAGCCCGGACCCAGCACAGCCCCAGCATTTT.